This T cell receptor (beta chain) appears in the sequencing data of a study of regulatory T cells in long-lasting Graves disease. Study conclusions and caveats: TCR diversity in persistent Graves' patients was below that of newly diagnosed ones. Sampling was limited to peripheral blood rather than thyroid tissue.

Libraries of TCR beta came from iRepertoire HTBI primers plus Arm-PCR of CDR3 regions. TCRdb recomputed calls from the multiplex PCR reads with MiXCR, one row per CDR3 protein. The table lists about 340,000 distinct CDR3 sequences, 15% to 20% of them singletons. The CDR3 contains 14 residues. Germline CDR1 is LNHDA and CDR2 is SQIVND (reference sequence). V was cut by 1 base and J by 1 base, with 8 bases left in between. The time point: persistent/refractory GD, antithyroid drugs over 5 years with positive TRAb. Researchers made the TCR library from RNA that was extracted from PBMCs. Remarks on this clonotype: As yet, its antigen is unknown.

The origin of this receptor is a female donor with Graves disease. The source material was peripheral blood mononuclear cells (PBMCs), sampled when the disease was refractory, from a patient treated with antithyroid drugs. The chain couples TRBV19 to TRBJ2-7; tentatively, D is TRBD2 (5 bases). This CDR3 reads CASSIGTHSYEQYF. The CDR3 DNA is TGTGCCAGTAGTATAGGGACTCATTCCTACGAGCAGTACTTC.